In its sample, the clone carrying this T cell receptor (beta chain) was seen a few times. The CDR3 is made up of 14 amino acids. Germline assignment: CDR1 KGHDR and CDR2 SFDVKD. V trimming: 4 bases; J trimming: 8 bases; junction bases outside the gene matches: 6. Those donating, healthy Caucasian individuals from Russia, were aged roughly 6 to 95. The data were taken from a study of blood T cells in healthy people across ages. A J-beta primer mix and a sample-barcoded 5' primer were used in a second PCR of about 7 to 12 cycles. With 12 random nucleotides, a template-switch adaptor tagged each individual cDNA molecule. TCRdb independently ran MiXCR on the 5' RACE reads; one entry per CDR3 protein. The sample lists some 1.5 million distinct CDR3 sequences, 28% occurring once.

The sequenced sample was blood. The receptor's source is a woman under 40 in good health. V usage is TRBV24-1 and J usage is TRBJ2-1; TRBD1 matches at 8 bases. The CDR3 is CATSDAGTGYEQFF. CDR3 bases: TGTGCCACCAGTGACGCCGGGACAGGCTATGAGCAGTTCTTC.